This T cell receptor beta chain was found in a study of CD8 T cells in ankylosing spondylitis. Study-wide findings and caveats: Earlier literature documents some of the motif variants in reactive arthritis synovial fluid and blood. Reports say disease-linked clones showed up significantly more in matched ankylosing spondylitis synovial fluid. CD8+ cells made up the disease-linked clones, which were relatively rare in peripheral blood.

This clonotype was detected a few times. Antigen unknown. TCRdb re-called the 5' RACE reads with MiXCR, one entry per CDR3 protein. The data hold 290,000 or so distinct CDR3 sequences, with around 21% observed a single time. The TCR originated in a female donor with ankylosing spondylitis or in good health (not recorded which). The sequencing sample was made of blood, either unsorted or a sorted T cell fraction (not recorded which).

The CDR3 loop is CASSQGLMARDEQFF. In nucleotides, the CDR3 is TGCGCCAGCAGCCAAGGATTGATGGCGAGGGACGAGCAGTTCTTC. The gene calls are TRBV4-3 and TRBJ2-1; D possibly matches TRBD1 or TRBD2 (5 bases each). The CDR3 runs 15 residues. CDR1 is LGHNA, CDR2 YSLEER, per germline. Trimming pared 1 base from V and 10 bases from J, leaving 17 bases between.